Listed here are 17 T cell receptor beta chains from one sample, sequenced in a study of radiotherapy plus CTLA-4 blockade in lung cancer. The method was immunoSEQ multiplex PCR; TCRdb's version includes in-frame clones alone and lacks a portion of them. The sample has around 44,000 clones; 70% to 80% are singletons. Sequencing was performed on peripheral blood, taken from a patient treated with radiotherapy plus ipilimumab. These receptors originate from a human donor with non-small cell lung cancer whose response to radiotherapy plus ipilimumab could not be evaluated.

The chain has TRBV30 and TRBJ1-6; D is ambiguous. CDR3 length equals 13 residues. Trimming removed 2 bases from V and 6 bases from J, with 8 bases in between. Germline CDR1 reads GTSNPN; CDR2 reads SVGIG (reference sequence). For the CDR3, the DNA is TGTGCCTGGAGTACGGTGTCTAATTCACCCCTCCACTTT. It yields the protein CAWSTVSNSPLHF.

This chain links TRBV7-3 with TRBJ1-5, with TRBD1 matching over 7 bases. Germline values: CDR1 SGHTA, CDR2 FQGTGA. Trimming removed 5 bases from V and 7 bases from J; junction bases left unmatched: 14. CDR3 length: 16 residues. The DNA of the CDR3 is TGTGCCAGCAGCCTTAGCGTAACAGGGGAGCAGCAGCCCCAGCATTTT. This codes for CASSLSVTGEQQPQHF.

In DNA, the CDR3 is TGTGCCAGCAGCTTCCTACCGGGACTCCTGAACACTGAAGCTTTCTTT. Encoded protein: CASSFLPGLLNTEAFF. This chain connects TRBV5-4 to TRBJ1-1; tentative D call: TRBD1 (5 bases). Germline loops: CDR1 SGHNT, CDR2 YYREEE (reference sequence). V gave up 2 bases and J gave up 0 bases, with 14 bases separating them. The length of the CDR3 is 16 residues.

The chain uses TRBV15 and TRBJ1-3; 7 bases are a match to TRBD1. The length of the CDR3 is 14 residues. Germline assignment: CDR1 LNHNV and CDR2 YYDKDF (reference sequence). V trimming: 6 bases; J trimming: 4 bases; junction bases outside the gene matches: 6. The CDR3 protein is CATREGTAGNTIYF. The CDR3 DNA reads TGTGCCACCAGGGAGGGGACAGCCGGAAACACCATATATTTT.

This chain joins TRBV6-4 and TRBJ2-7; 8 nucleotides match TRBD1. CDR1 is MRHNA and CDR2 is SNTAGT in the germline V gene. This CDR3 is built from 14 residues. After removal of 8 bases from V and 4 bases from J, the junction contained 10 bases not matched to a gene. CDR3 DNA: TGTGCCAGCTTATACCCGGACAGGGAATACGAGCAGTACTTC. Its translation is CASLYPDREYEQYF.

V and J are TRBV5-4 and TRBJ2-2; D gene unclear. CDR1 is SGHNT and CDR2 is YYREEE in the germline V gene (reference sequence). Trimming stripped 5 bases from V and 0 bases from J, with 14 bases between. This CDR3 has 16 residues. Here the CDR3 DNA reads TGTGCCAGCAGGACCGCTAGTTTCGCGAACACCGGGGAGCTGTTTTTT. Translating gives CASRTASFANTGELFF.

This chain joins TRBV7-2 and TRBJ2-3, with a possible D match to TRBD2 (5 bases). Germline CDR1 and CDR2: SGHTA and FQGNSA. The CDR3 consists of 14 residues. Trimming pared 6 bases from V and 1 base from J, leaving 11 bases between. CDR3 coding DNA: TGTGCCAGCAGTTTTAACGGGGGCACAGATACGCAGTATTTT. Its translation is CASSFNGGTDTQYF. Based on the CDR3 plus reference TRBV7-2 and TRBJ2-3, the full variable domain is GAGVSQSPSNKVTEKGKDVELRCDPISGHTALYWYRQSLGQGLEFLIYFQGNSAPDKSGLPSDRFSAERTGGSVSTLTIQRTQQEDSAVYLCASSFNGGTDTQYFGPGTRLTVL.

The V and J genes are TRBV27 and TRBJ2-1; 7 positions match TRBD1. CDR1 MNHEY and CDR2 SMNVEV come from the germline V gene (reference sequence). V dropped 5 bases and J dropped 3; count of bases not matched to a gene: 7. CDR3 length equals 15 residues. This CDR3 reads CASSQRQGGYNEQFF. For the CDR3, the DNA is TGTGCCAGCAGTCAAAGACAGGGTGGCTACAATGAGCAGTTCTTC.

This chain joins TRBV28 and TRBJ2-1; 10 bases line up with TRBD2. V lost 0 bases, J lost 8 bases, and 1 base stayed unmatched. Germline CDR1 MDHEN, CDR2 SYDVKM. The CDR3 contains 14 residues. The CDR3 nucleotides read TGTGCCAGCAGTTTATGGCTAGCGGGGGATGAGCAGTTCTTC. This gives the protein CASSLWLAGDEQFF. The variable domain in full, completed from reference TRBV28 and TRBJ2-1, reads DVKVTQSSRYLVKRTGEKVFLECVQDMDHENMFWYRQDPGLGLRLIYFSYDVKMKEKGDIPEGYSVSREKKERFSLILESASTNQTSMYLCASSLWLAGDEQFFGPGTRLTVL.

The chain has TRBV18 and TRBJ2-5; the D gene is possibly TRBD1 (5 bases). Trimming removed 3 bases at V and 1 base at J, with 6 bases between. Germline CDR1 KGHSH, CDR2 LQKENI. The CDR3 has 13 residues. CDR3: CASSPDTQETQYF. The CDR3 DNA sequence: TGTGCCAGCTCACCGGACACCCAAGAGACCCAGTACTTC.

V is TRBV2 and J is TRBJ2-1, with D possibly TRBD2 on 6 matching bases. The V gene's germline CDR1 is SNHLY and CDR2 FYNNEI. Trimming shortened V by 1 base and J by 2 bases, and 9 bases separated the two germline ends. The length of the CDR3 is 15 residues. The CDR3 DNA reads TGTGCCAGCAGTGAAGACGGGAGTACCTACAATGAGCAGTTCTTC. Its translation is CASSEDGSTYNEQFF.

The chain links TRBV4-1 to TRBJ2-6; D is ambiguous. In germline, CDR1 is MGHRA, CDR2 YSYEKL. This CDR3 has 15 amino acids. Between the trimmed V and J ends, which lost 0 bases and 4 bases, there was a span of 7 bases. CDR3 in DNA: TGCGCCAGCAGCCAAGAACAGACGGGGGCCAACGTCCTGACTTTC. Translating gives CASSQEQTGANVLTF.

The chain is built from TRBV5-8 and TRBJ1-4, with TRBD1 as a possible D gene (5 bases). Germline V gene data show CDR1 as SGHTS and CDR2 as YDEGEE. The CDR3 loop spans 14 amino acids. The V end lost 4 bases, the J end lost 3 bases, and 10 bases lay between the germline ends. The CDR3 nucleotides read TGTGCCAGCAGCCTCGACAGAGCTAATGAAAAACTGTTTTTT. Translating it yields CASSLDRANEKLFF.

This clone was detected once. The J gene is TRBJ1-2, the V gene TRBV28; TRBD1 matches 9 bases. The CDR3 is made up of 14 amino acids. Germline CDR1 is MDHEN and CDR2 is SYDVKM. V lost 6 bases and J lost 4; bases outside the gene matches: 6. The CDR3 protein is CASSLGQGTYGYTF. The CDR3 DNA sequence: TGTGCCAGCAGCCTAGGACAGGGGACCTATGGCTACACCTTC.

For the CDR3, the DNA is TGTGCCAGCAGCTTAAGAAGCGGCAGCACAGATACGCAGTATTTT. Its translation: CASSLRSGSTDTQYF. The chain couples TRBV7-3 to TRBJ2-3, with a possible D match to TRBD2 (5 bases). The CDR3 runs 15 residues. With 1 base removed from V and 0 bases from J, the gap between germline ends came to 8 bases. Germline V gives CDR1 SGHTA, CDR2 FQGTGA.

The chain has TRBV18 and TRBJ2-1, with D possibly matching TRBD2 (5 bases). The CDR3 contains 15 residues. V lost 6 bases and J 4 bases, leaving 16 bases between the germline ends. The germline gives CDR1 KGHSH, CDR2 LQKENI. The chain's CDR3 is CASSLTRAGYNEQFF. DNA for the CDR3: TGTGCCAGCTCTCTGACCCGCGCGGGTTACAATGAGCAGTTCTTC.

The chain carries TRBV2 and TRBJ1-2, with 9 nucleotides matching TRBD1. The CDR3 totals 15 residues. Germline-derived CDR1 and CDR2 are SNHLY and FYNNEI. V lost 7 bases to trimming and J lost 3 bases; unmatched junction nucleotides: 9. CDR3 DNA: TGTGCCAGCACCGCGGGACAGGGCTACGACTATGGCTACACCTTC. Protein: CASTAGQGYDYGYTF.